The clone carrying this TCR beta chain was seen only once. Sequenced by immunoSEQ multiplex PCR; TCRdb stores in-frame clones only, minus some. The table records about 27,000 clones, 93% of them present only once. The sample belongs to a study of a mutant IDH1 vaccine in newly diagnosed glioma. Turning to the study itself: Treated patients, roughly 62% male and 37.5% female, averaged approximately 40 years of age. Before enrollment, the patients had been treated with radiotherapy alone, temozolomide alone, or both together. Most of them had received both.

Time point reported: baseline, week 1 (first vaccination visit). Sample treatment: pre-vaccination baseline after standard-of-care therapy. Donors had new IDH1-mutant astrocytomas of WHO grade 3 or 4 (ATRX-lost). The V end lost 0 bases, the J end lost 6 bases, and 18 bases lay between the germline ends. The CDR3 is 17 residues long. CDR1 and CDR2 (germline): KGHSH, LQKENI. The V and J genes are TRBV18 and TRBJ2-1, with a tentative D call TRBD2 (7 bases). The sample in question was PBMCs, obtained from a glioma patient treated with radiotherapy, temozolomide or both. The receptor was derived from a man aged 35-49 years with glioma. CDR3 protein: CASSPPWDWGGGNEQFF. The CDR3, as DNA: TGTGCCAGCTCACCACCTTGGGACTGGGGGGGCGGCAATGAGCAGTTCTTC.